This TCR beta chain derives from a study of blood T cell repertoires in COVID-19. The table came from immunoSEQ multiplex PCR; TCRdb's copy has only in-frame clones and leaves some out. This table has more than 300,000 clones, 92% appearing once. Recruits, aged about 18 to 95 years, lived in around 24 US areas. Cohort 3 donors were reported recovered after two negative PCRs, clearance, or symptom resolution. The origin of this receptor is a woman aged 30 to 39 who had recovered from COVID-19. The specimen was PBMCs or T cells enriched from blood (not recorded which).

The CDR3 region has the DNA TGTGCCAGCAGCCGGCTGAGACTAGCGGTGGCAGATACGCAGTATTTT. Translation gives CASSRLRLAVADTQYF. This rearrangement joins TRBV3-1 (or the pseudogene TRBV3-2) to TRBJ2-3, with 9 bases that match TRBD2. The V gene end was trimmed by 4 bases and the J gene end by 4 bases; junction bases not matched to a gene: 9. There are 16 residues in the CDR3. Germline values: CDR1 LGHDT, CDR2 YNNKEL (reference sequence).